This T cell receptor (beta chain) was sequenced during a study of CD8+ T cells in alopecia areata. RNA extraction and reverse transcription yielded cDNA as sequencing template. Data came from immunoSEQ multiplex PCR; TCRdb stores just in-frame clones and leaves some out. The sample shows 140,000 to 150,000 clones, around 60% of them seen only once. Trimming left V 1 base short and J 7 bases short, with 13 bases between. The CDR3 is 13 residues long. Looked up from germline, CDR1 is SQVTM and CDR2 is ANQGSEA. The chain combines TRBV29-1 with TRBJ1-2; no firm D call. This sample comprised CD4+ T cells sorted from blood, obtained at week 0. The clonotype comes from a human donor with alopecia areata. The CDR3 DNA reads TGCAGCGTTGAAGGCCTCGCGGGTGGTGGCTACACCTTC. Translated, it gives CSVEGLAGGGYTF.